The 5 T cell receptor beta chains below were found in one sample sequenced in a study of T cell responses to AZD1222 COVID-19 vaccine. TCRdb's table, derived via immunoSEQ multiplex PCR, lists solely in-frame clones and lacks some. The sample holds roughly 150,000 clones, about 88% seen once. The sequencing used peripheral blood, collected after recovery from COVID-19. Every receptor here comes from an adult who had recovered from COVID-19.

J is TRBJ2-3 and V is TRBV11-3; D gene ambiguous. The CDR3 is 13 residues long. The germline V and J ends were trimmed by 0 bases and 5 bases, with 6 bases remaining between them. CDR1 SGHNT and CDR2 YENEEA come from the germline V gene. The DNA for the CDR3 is TGTGCCAGCAGCTTAGATTTGGGAGATACGCAGTATTTT. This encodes CASSLDLGDTQYF. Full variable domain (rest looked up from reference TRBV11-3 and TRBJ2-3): EAGVVQSPRYKIIEKKQPVAFWCNPISGHNTLYWYLQNLGQGPELLIRYENEEAVDDSQLPKDRFSAERLKGVDSTLKIQPAELGDSAVYLCASSLDLGDTQYFGPGTRLTVL.

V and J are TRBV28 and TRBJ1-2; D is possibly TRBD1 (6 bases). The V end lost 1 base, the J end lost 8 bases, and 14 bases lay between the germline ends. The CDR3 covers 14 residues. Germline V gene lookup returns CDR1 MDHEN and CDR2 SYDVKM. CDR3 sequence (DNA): TGTGCCAGCAGTTTATCTGCCGGGGGGCGAGGCTACACCTTC. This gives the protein CASSLSAGGRGYTF.

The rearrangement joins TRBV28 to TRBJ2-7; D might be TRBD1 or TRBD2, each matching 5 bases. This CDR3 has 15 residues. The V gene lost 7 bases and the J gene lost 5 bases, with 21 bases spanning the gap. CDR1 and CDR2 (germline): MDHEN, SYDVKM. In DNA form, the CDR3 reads TGTGCCAGCATTCGGGTATTCCCCGGGGCCCACGAGCAGTACTTC. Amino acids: CASIRVFPGAHEQYF. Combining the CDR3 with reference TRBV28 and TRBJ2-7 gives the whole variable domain DVKVTQSSRYLVKRTGEKVFLECVQDMDHENMFWYRQDPGLGLRLIYFSYDVKMKEKGDIPEGYSVSREKKERFSLILESASTNQTSMYLCASIRVFPGAHEQYFGPGTRLTVT.

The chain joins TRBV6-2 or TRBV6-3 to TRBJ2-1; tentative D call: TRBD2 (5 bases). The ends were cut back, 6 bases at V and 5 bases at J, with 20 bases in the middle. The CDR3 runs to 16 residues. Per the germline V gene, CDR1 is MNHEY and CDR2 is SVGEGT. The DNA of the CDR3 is TGTGCCAGCAGCCCCATCATCAGCGGAAAGAACAATGAGCAGTTCTTC. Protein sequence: CASSPIISGKNNEQFF.

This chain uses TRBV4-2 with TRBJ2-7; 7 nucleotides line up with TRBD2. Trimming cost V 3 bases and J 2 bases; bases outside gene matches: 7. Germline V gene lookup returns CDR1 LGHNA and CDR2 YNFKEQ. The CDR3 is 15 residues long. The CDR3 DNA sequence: TGTGCCAGCAGCCATGCCGGGACTACTACCTACGAGCAGTACTTC. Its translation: CASSHAGTTTYEQYF.